A single sample is the source of the 30 T cell receptor beta chains below, sequenced in a study of spatial heterogeneity in lung cancer. The sample's time point: sample taken at primary tumor resection. The authors sequenced whole RNA from tumor, nontumor lung or frozen PBMC without sorting. TCRdb re-called the 5' RACE reads through MiXCR, storing one row per CDR3 protein. The sample lists about 75,000 distinct CDR3 sequences, 13% seen once, with more than 7% in the top ten. The source was PBMCs, collected at surgery. All receptors come from a male donor with early-stage non-small cell lung cancer.

The genes are TRBV5-1 and TRBJ2-2; D might be TRBD2 (5 bases). Per germline, CDR1 SGHRS and CDR2 YFSETQ. V was cut by 3 bases and J by 0 bases, with 12 bases left in between. The CDR3 has 16 amino acids. CDR3 bases: TGCGCCAGCAGCTGGGGAGCGGAGGCGAACACCGGGGAGCTGTTTTTT. This translates into CASSWGAEANTGELFF.

This clonotype was found many times. This chain connects TRBV6-1 to TRBJ2-1; the D is unclear. Trimming removed 6 bases from V and 11 bases from J, with 20 bases in between. There are 14 residues in the CDR3. Germline V gene data show CDR1 as MNHNS and CDR2 as SASEGT. The CDR3 is CASRGSQARLQQFF. CDR3 nucleotides: TGTGCCAGCAGGGGTAGCCAGGCCCGTCTCCAGCAGTTCTTC.

The chain employs TRBV6-1 and TRBJ1-5; a possible D gene is TRBD1 (5 bases). The germline CDR1 and CDR2 sequences are MNHNS and SASEGT. The CDR3 has 15 amino acids. V was pared by 6 bases and J by 2 bases, with 14 bases between. The CDR3, as DNA: TGTGCCAGCAGCGACAGCCCCGTACGCAATCAGCCCCAGCATTTT. It translates to CASSDSPVRNQPQHF.

The rearrangement joins TRBV2 to TRBJ2-6; 7 nucleotides agree with TRBD1. The CDR3 covers 18 residues. V lost 5 bases, J lost 0 bases, and 10 bases stayed unmatched. Germline-derived CDR1 and CDR2 are SNHLY and FYNNEI. This CDR3 is CASSIFDREISGANVLTF. CDR3 nucleotides: TGTGCCAGCAGTATATTCGACAGGGAAATCTCTGGGGCCAACGTCCTGACTTTC. Using reference TRBV2 and TRBJ2-6 for the parts outside the CDR3, the full variable domain is EPEVTQTPSHQVTQMGQEVILRCVPISNHLYFYWYRQILGQKVEFLVSFYNNEISEKSEIFDDQFSVERPDGSNFTLKIRSTKLEDSAMYFCASSIFDREISGANVLTFGAGSRLTVL.

This clonotype was observed a single time. The CDR3 coding sequence is TGCGCCAGCAGCTCTCAAACCTTCTCTGGGGCCAACGTCCTGACTTTC. Its protein product is CASSSQTFSGANVLTF. The chain uses TRBV5-1 and TRBJ2-6; D gene ambiguous. In germline, CDR1 is SGHRS, CDR2 YFSETQ. V lost 3 bases, J lost 0 bases, and 10 bases lay in between. The CDR3 sequence is 16 residues long. The full variable domain, rest sourced from reference TRBV5-1 and TRBJ2-6, is KAGVTQTPRYLIKTRGQQVTLSCSPISGHRSVSWYQQTPGQGLQFLFEYFSETQRNKGNFPGRFSGRQFSNSRSEMNVSTLELGDSALYLCASSSQTFSGANVLTFGAGSRLTVL.

In its sample, this clonotype was seen a few times. The V call is TRBV7-9, the J call TRBJ1-1; TRBD1 is a possible D gene (5 bases). Trimming cost V 3 bases and J 6 bases, with 20 bases left between them. Germline V gene lookup returns CDR1 SEHNR and CDR2 FQNEAQ (reference sequence). The CDR3 length is 16 residues. The chain's CDR3 is CASSFGGAGRPSEAFF. As DNA, the CDR3 is TGTGCCAGCAGCTTCGGTGGGGCAGGTCGTCCCTCTGAAGCTTTCTTT.

The rearrangement joins TRBV9 to TRBJ2-1; 10 positions agree with TRBD2. Unmatched junction bases numbered 5, after V lost 0 bases and J lost 8 bases. The CDR3 is 15 amino acids. Germline CDR1 SGDLS, CDR2 YYNGEE. CDR3 bases: TGTGCCAGCAGCGTAGATCCTAGCGGGAGCGATGAGCAGTTCTTC. It codes for CASSVDPSGSDEQFF.

This clonotype came up many times. This chain uses TRBV2 with TRBJ2-4; unclear D gene. The V end was cut by 4 bases, the J end by 1 base, with 11 bases between. The CDR3 spans 15 residues. CDR1 and CDR2 from the germline V gene are SNHLY and FYNNEI. The CDR3 DNA follows: TGTGCCAGCAGTGTTTCCATGGCGGCCAAAAACATTCAGTACTTC. The encoded protein is CASSVSMAAKNIQYF. Together with reference TRBV2 and TRBJ2-4, the CDR3 gives the full variable domain: EPEVTQTPSHQVTQMGQEVILRCVPISNHLYFYWYRQILGQKVEFLVSFYNNEISEKSEIFDDQFSVERPDGSNFTLKIRSTKLEDSAMYFCASSVSMAAKNIQYFGAGTRLSVL.

Ten or more counts support this clonotype. The V gene is TRBV27, the J gene TRBJ2-1, with D tentatively TRBD2 (5 bases). Per the germline V gene, CDR1 is MNHEY and CDR2 is SMNVEV (reference sequence). V lost 4 bases to trimming and J lost 4 bases, with 11 bases between them. This CDR3 comprises 14 residues. The CDR3 sequence: CASSYSEGYNEQFF. In DNA form, the CDR3 reads TGTGCCAGCAGTTATAGCGAGGGATACAATGAGCAGTTCTTC.

V and J are TRBV2 and TRBJ1-4, with D tentatively TRBD1 (6 bases). This CDR3 contains 15 residues. V was clipped by 7 bases and J by 6 bases, with 18 bases between them. From germline, CDR1 is SNHLY and CDR2 FYNNEI. The CDR3 DNA sequence: TGTGCCAGCACGCGTTGGGGGGACAATTATGAAAAACTGTTTTTT. This sequence encodes CASTRWGDNYEKLFF.

This clonotype was found many times. This chain links TRBV25-1 with TRBJ2-5; the D is unclear. Germline CDR1 MGHDK, CDR2 SYGVNS. The CDR3 runs to 15 residues. The V and J ends lost 0 bases and 5 bases respectively, with 13 bases between them. CDR3 nucleotide sequence: TGTGCCAGCAGTGAATATAAGGGTATCGCTGAGACCCAGTACTTC. Translated: CASSEYKGIAETQYF.

Ten or more counts support this clonotype. This sequence joins TRBV6-6 and TRBJ1-1; D ambiguous. Trimming pared 8 bases from V and 4 bases from J, leaving 8 bases between. Germline CDR1 is MNHNY and CDR2 is SVGAGI (reference sequence). The CDR3 runs 11 residues. The CDR3 DNA is TGTGCCAGCCTGGTGGGCACTGAAGCTTTCTTT. Its protein is CASLVGTEAFF.

This clonotype was seen once. CDR3 DNA: TGCGCCAGCAGCCCGGCGGGGGCCGTTGATACGCAGTATTTT. Protein: CASSPAGAVDTQYF. This chain uses TRBV5-1 with TRBJ2-3, with D possibly matching TRBD2 (7 bases). V was shortened by 4 bases and J by 6 bases, with 15 bases between the two germline ends. This CDR3 contains 14 residues. The germline V gene has CDR1 SGHRS and CDR2 YFSETQ.

The V and J genes are TRBV7-9 and TRBJ2-1, with no clear D. The V gene's germline CDR1 is SEHNR and CDR2 FQNEAQ (reference sequence). V was cut by 1 base and J by 6 bases, with 10 bases left in between. The CDR3 has 14 amino acids. In DNA form, the CDR3 reads TGTGCCAGCAGCTTAGTATCCTCCGCCAATGAGCAGTTCTTC. Protein sequence: CASSLVSSANEQFF.

This clonotype was seen a few times. V usage is TRBV5-1 and J usage is TRBJ2-1, with 13 bases fitting TRBD2. CDR3 length: 16 residues. The germline V gene encodes CDR1 SGHRS and CDR2 YFSETQ. After removal of 5 bases from V and 3 bases from J, the junction contained 5 bases not matched to a gene. The CDR3 reads CASRGLAGFLYNEQFF. In DNA form, the CDR3 reads TGCGCCAGCAGGGGACTAGCGGGATTTCTCTACAATGAGCAGTTCTTC.

CDR3 DNA: TGCGCCAGCAGCCAACTGGGGACTAGCGGTCGGAACACAGATACGCAGTATTTT. Encoded protein: CASSQLGTSGRNTDTQYF. The J gene is TRBJ2-3, the V gene TRBV4-1; 11 positions agree with TRBD2. V lost 2 bases, J lost 2 bases, and 9 bases stayed unmatched. The germline CDR1 and CDR2 sequences are MGHRA and YSYEKL. The CDR3 has 18 residues.

This clonotype was counted a few times. The chain is built from TRBV24-1 and TRBJ2-1, with D hard to call. Trimming shortened V by 1 base and J by 7 bases, and 7 bases separated the two germline ends. The CDR3 covers 13 residues. Germline assignment: CDR1 KGHDR and CDR2 SFDVKD. Here the CDR3 DNA reads TGTGCCACCAGTGATTTTTACCGTAATGAGCAGTTCTTC. Translating it yields CATSDFYRNEQFF.

This clonotype occurred many times. This chain connects TRBV7-9 to TRBJ1-1; perhaps TRBD1 as D (5 bases). Germline CDR1 reads SEHNR; CDR2 reads FQNEAQ (reference sequence). The CDR3 has 12 amino acids. CDR3 amino acids: CATAGLNTEAFF. CDR3 nucleotides: TGTGCTACCGCAGGGTTGAACACTGAAGCTTTCTTT.

This clonotype showed up many times. The rearrangement joins TRBV7-2 to TRBJ1-1, with no clear D. CDR3 length: 13 residues. V gave up 4 bases and J gave up 4 bases, with 10 bases separating them. Germline V gene sequence: CDR1 SGHTA, CDR2 FQGNSA. The CDR3 sequence: CASSSNEGTEAFF. Written as DNA, the CDR3 is TGTGCCAGCAGCTCGAATGAGGGCACTGAAGCTTTCTTT.

This clonotype was seen just once. The chain combines TRBV7-2 with TRBJ2-2, with D hard to call. V was clipped by 1 base and J by 7 bases, with 19 bases between them. The germline V gene has CDR1 SGHTA and CDR2 FQGNSA. The CDR3 covers 17 residues. This CDR3 is CASSLEMVGPSRGELFF. The CDR3 nucleotides read TGTGCCAGCAGCTTAGAGATGGTCGGACCCTCCCGCGGGGAGCTGTTTTTT.

The chain links TRBV7-9 to TRBJ1-1, with D maybe TRBD1 (6 bases). The CDR3 consists of 15 residues. Germline-derived CDR1 and CDR2 are SEHNR and FQNEAQ (reference sequence). Trimming pared 0 bases from V and 4 bases from J, leaving 12 bases between. The CDR3 nucleotides read TGTGCCAGCAGCTTAGCCGCAGGGGAGGTCACTGAAGCTTTCTTT. It yields the protein CASSLAAGEVTEAFF. Filled out from reference TRBV7-9 and TRBJ1-1, the complete variable domain reads DTGVSQNPRHKITKRGQNVTFRCDPISEHNRLYWYRQTLGQGPEFLTYFQNEAQLEKSRLLSDRFSAERPKGSFSTLEIQRTEQGDSAMYLCASSLAAGEVTEAFFGQGTRLTVV.

The chain uses TRBV3-1 and TRBJ2-7; TRBD2 might be the D (6 bases). Trimming took 3 bases from V and 5 from J, leaving 17 bases between them. Germline V gene sequence: CDR1 LGHDT, CDR2 YNNKEL (reference sequence). This CDR3 has 15 amino acids. CDR3 DNA sequence: TGTGCCAGCAGCCAGCAAAGACTAGTAGTCCACGAGCAGTACTTC. As protein: CASSQQRLVVHEQYF.

The chain couples TRBV5-6 to TRBJ1-2; D is unclear. This CDR3 has 14 amino acids. V lost 5 bases, J lost 2 bases, and 13 bases lay in between. The germline V gene encodes CDR1 SGHDT and CDR2 YYEEEE. This CDR3 is CASSLAGPNYGYTF. In DNA, the CDR3 is TGTGCCAGCAGTCTTGCCGGTCCAAACTATGGCTACACCTTC.

This clonotype was counted a few times. This rearrangement joins TRBV5-1 to TRBJ1-4, with D possibly being TRBD1 (5 bases). Trimming pared 7 bases from V and 5 bases from J, leaving 15 bases between. The CDR3 is 14 amino acids. From germline, CDR1 is SGHRS and CDR2 YFSETQ. CDR3 nucleotides: TGCGCCAGCGGACTTGGGACCGTGAATGAAAAACTGTTTTTT. Protein sequence: CASGLGTVNEKLFF.

This clonotype has a count of ten or more. The CDR3 is CASRDRPQVPTGELFF. In DNA form, the CDR3 reads TGTGCCAGCAGAGATCGACCGCAGGTTCCCACCGGGGAGCTGTTTTTT. The V and J genes are TRBV6-5 and TRBJ2-2; D is uncertain. Trimming removed 6 bases at V and 4 bases at J, with 18 bases between. The germline V gene has CDR1 MNHEY and CDR2 SVGAGI. The CDR3 has 16 amino acids.

The chain has TRBV20-1 and TRBJ1-4; no clear D. The CDR3 consists of 14 residues. Trimming removed 3 bases at V and 0 bases at J, with 8 bases between. Germline lookup yields CDR1 DFQATT and CDR2 SNEGSKA (reference sequence). In nucleotides, the CDR3 is TGCAGTGCTAGCCCCTATACAACTAATGAAAAACTGTTTTTT. Its protein is CSASPYTTNEKLFF.

This chain links TRBV19 with TRBJ2-3; 11 bases line up with TRBD1. Trimming at V came to 1 base and at J to 9 bases, leaving 3 bases not matched to a gene. The CDR3 extends over 14 amino acids. Germline values: CDR1 LNHDA, CDR2 SQIVND (reference sequence). CDR3 protein: CASSIGGQGATQYF. The CDR3 DNA follows: TGTGCCAGTAGTATAGGCGGACAGGGGGCAACGCAGTATTTT.

The rearrangement joins TRBV4-2 to TRBJ1-4, with TRBD1 as a possible D gene (6 bases). Germline V lookup: CDR1 LGHNA, CDR2 YNFKEQ. V was cut by 0 bases and J by 1 base, with 6 bases left in between. The CDR3 is 15 amino acids. CDR3 amino acids: CASSQETGTNEKLFF. In nucleotides, the CDR3 is TGTGCCAGCAGCCAAGAGACAGGAACTAATGAAAAACTGTTTTTT.

This clonotype showed up just a few times. The chain carries TRBV29-1 and TRBJ1-2, with D uncertain. Trimming shortened V by 8 bases and J by 4 bases, and 8 bases separated the two germline ends. The CDR3 has 10 amino acids. In germline, CDR1 is SQVTM, CDR2 ANQGSEA. This chain's CDR3 is CSPGSYGYTF. The CDR3 DNA reads TGCAGCCCCGGGAGCTATGGCTACACCTTC.

This clonotype was counted ten times or more. The chain joins TRBV5-4 to TRBJ2-3; 8 bases are a match to TRBD2. The germline V gene encodes CDR1 SGHNT and CDR2 YYREEE (reference sequence). The CDR3 contains 17 residues. V was pared by 0 bases and J by 0 bases, with 6 bases of the junction left unmatched. CDR3 coding DNA: TGTGCCAGCAGCTTGGGTGCCAGCGGGAGTAGCACAGATACGCAGTATTTT. This gives the protein CASSLGASGSSTDTQYF.